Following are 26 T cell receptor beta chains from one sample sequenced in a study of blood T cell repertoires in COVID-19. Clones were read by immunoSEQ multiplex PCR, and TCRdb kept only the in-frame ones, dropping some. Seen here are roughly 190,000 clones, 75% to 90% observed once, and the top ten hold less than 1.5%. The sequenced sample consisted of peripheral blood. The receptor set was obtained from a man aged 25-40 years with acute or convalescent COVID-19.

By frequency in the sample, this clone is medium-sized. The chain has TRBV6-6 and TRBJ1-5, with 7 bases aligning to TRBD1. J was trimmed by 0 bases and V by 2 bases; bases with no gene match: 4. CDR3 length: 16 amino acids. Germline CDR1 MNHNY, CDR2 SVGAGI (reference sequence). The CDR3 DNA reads TGTGCCAGCAGTTACGGGACAGACCTTAGCAATCAGCCCCAGCATTTT. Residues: CASSYGTDLSNQPQHF.

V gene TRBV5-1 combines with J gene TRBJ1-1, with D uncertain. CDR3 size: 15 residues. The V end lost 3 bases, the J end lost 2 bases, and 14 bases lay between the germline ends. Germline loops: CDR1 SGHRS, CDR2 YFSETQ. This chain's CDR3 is CASSWGGTHNTEAFF. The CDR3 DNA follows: TGCGCCAGCAGCTGGGGAGGCACACACAACACTGAAGCTTTCTTT.

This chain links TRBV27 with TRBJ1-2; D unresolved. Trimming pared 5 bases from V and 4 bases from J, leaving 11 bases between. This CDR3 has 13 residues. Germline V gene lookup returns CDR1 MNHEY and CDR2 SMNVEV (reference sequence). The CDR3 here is CASSDTPIYGYTF. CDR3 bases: TGTGCCAGCAGTGATACACCCATCTATGGCTACACCTTC.

In DNA form, the CDR3 reads TGTGCCTGGAGTGGCCTAAATAGCAATCAGCCCCAGCATTTT. Translating gives CAWSGLNSNQPQHF. This rearrangement joins TRBV30 to TRBJ1-5; D gene ambiguous. V was trimmed by 1 base and J by 0 bases, leaving 7 bases between them. Looked up from germline, CDR1 is GTSNPN and CDR2 is SVGIG (reference sequence). The CDR3 consists of 14 residues.

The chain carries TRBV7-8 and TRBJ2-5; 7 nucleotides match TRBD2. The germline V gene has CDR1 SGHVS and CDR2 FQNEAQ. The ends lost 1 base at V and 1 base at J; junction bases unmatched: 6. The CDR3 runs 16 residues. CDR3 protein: CASSLVWGGLQETQYF. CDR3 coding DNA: TGTGCCAGCAGCTTAGTTTGGGGGGGACTCCAAGAGACCCAGTACTTC. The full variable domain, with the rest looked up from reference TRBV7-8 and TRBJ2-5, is GAGVSQSPRYKVAKRGQDVALRCDPISGHVSLFWYQQALGQGPEFLTYFQNEAQLDKSGLPSDRFFAERPEGSVSTLKIQRTQQEDSAVYLCASSLVWGGLQETQYFGPGTRLLVL.

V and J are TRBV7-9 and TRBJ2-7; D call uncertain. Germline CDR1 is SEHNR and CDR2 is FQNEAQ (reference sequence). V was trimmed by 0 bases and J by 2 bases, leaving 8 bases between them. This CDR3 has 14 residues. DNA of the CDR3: TGTGCCAGCAGCTTAGCCGTACTCCCCTACGAGCAGTACTTC. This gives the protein CASSLAVLPYEQYF.

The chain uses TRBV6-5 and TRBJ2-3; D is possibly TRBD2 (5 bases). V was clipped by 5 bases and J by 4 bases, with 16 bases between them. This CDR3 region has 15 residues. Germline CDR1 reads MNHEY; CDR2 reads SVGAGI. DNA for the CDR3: TGTGCCAGCAGTCCCTCGACAAAGCGGTCAGATACGCAGTATTTT. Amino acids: CASSPSTKRSDTQYF.

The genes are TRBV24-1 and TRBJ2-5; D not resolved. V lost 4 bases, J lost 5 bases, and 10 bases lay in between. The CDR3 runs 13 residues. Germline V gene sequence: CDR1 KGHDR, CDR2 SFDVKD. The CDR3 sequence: CATSDRSGETQYF. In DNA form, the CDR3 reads TGTGCCACCAGTGACAGATCCGGGGAGACCCAGTACTTC.

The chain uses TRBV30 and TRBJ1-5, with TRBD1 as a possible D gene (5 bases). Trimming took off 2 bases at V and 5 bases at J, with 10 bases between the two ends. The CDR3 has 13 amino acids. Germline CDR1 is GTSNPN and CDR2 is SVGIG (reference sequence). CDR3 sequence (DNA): TGTGCCTGGAGTTCGGGGGACCATCAGCCCCAGCATTTT. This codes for CAWSSGDHQPQHF.

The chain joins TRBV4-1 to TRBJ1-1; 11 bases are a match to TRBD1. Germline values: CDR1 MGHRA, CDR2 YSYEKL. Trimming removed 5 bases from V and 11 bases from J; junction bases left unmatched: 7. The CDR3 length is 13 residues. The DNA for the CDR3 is TGCGCCAGCAGCAGGGGACAGGGGGTAGTGGCTTTCTTT. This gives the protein CASSRGQGVVAFF.

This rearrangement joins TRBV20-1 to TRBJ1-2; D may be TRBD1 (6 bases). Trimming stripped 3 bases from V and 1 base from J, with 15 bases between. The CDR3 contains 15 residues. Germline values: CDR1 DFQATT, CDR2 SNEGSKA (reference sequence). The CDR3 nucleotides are TGCAGTGCTAGTTCCATCCCAGGGGTTAACTATGGCTACACCTTC. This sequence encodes CSASSIPGVNYGYTF.

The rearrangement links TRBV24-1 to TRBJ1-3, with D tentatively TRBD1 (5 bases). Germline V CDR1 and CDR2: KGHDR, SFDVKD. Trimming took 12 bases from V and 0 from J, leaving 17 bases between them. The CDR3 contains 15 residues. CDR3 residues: CAARDFNRSGNTIYF. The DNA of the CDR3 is TGTGCCGCCCGGGACTTCAACCGCTCTGGAAACACCATATATTTT.

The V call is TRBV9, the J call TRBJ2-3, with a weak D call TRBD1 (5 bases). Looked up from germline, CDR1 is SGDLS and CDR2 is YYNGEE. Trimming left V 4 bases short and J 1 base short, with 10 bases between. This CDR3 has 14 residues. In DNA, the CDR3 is TGTGCCAGCAGCCCCCAGGGCCGCACAGATACGCAGTATTTT. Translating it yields CASSPQGRTDTQYF.

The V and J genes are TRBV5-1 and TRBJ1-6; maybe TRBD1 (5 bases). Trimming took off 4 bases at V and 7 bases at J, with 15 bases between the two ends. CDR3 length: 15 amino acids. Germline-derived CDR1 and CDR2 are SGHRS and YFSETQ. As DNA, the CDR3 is TGCGCCAGCAGCCTGTGGGGCAGCGAGAATTCACCCCTCCACTTT. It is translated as CASSLWGSENSPLHF.

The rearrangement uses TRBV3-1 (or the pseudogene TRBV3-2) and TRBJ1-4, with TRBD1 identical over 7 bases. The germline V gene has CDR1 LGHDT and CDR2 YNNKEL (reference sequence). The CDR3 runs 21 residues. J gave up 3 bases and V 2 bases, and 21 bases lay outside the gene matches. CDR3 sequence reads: CASSQPRHSLTGMGANEKLFF. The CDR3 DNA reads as TGTGCCAGCAGCCAACCCCGACACAGCCTGACAGGGATGGGAGCTAATGAAAAACTGTTTTTT.

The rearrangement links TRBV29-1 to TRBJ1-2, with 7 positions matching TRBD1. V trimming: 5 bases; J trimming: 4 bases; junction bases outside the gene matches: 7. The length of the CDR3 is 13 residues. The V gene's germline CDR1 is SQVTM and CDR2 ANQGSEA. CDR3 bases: TGCAGCGTTTGGGACAGCTCCGGCTATGGCTACACCTTC. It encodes CSVWDSSGYGYTF.

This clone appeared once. CDR3 loop: CASGSEQFF. The CDR3 nucleotides read TGTGCCAGCGGCTCGGAGCAGTTCTTC. The chain has TRBV28 and TRBJ2-1, with D hard to call. Germline CDR1 MDHEN, CDR2 SYDVKM. V was clipped by 8 bases and J by 10 bases, with 6 bases between them. The CDR3 loop spans 9 amino acids. Using reference TRBV28 and TRBJ2-1 for the parts outside the CDR3, the full variable domain is DVKVTQSSRYLVKRTGEKVFLECVQDMDHENMFWYRQDPGLGLRLIYFSYDVKMKEKGDIPEGYSVSREKKERFSLILESASTNQTSMYLCASGSEQFFGPGTRLTVL.

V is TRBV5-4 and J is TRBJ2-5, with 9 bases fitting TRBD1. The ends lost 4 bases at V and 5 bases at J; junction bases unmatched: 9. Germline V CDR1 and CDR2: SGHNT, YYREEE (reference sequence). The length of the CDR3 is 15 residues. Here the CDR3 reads CASSGGQGSAETQYF. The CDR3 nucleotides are TGTGCCAGCAGCGGTGGACAGGGGTCGGCCGAGACCCAGTACTTC.

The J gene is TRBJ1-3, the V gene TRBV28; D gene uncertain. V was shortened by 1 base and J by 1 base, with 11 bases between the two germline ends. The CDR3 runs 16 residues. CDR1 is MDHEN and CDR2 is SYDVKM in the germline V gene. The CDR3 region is CASSLFVGRSGNTIYF. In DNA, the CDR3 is TGTGCCAGCAGTTTATTCGTCGGCAGGTCTGGAAACACCATATATTTT.

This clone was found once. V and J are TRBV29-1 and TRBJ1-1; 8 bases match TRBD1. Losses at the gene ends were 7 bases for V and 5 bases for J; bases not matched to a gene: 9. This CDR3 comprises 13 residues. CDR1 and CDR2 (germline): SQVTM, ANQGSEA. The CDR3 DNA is TGCAGCGCCCGGACAGGGTGGATTACTGAAGCTTTCTTT. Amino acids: CSARTGWITEAFF. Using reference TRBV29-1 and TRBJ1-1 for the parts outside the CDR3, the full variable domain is SAVISQKPSRDICQRGTSLTIQCQVDSQVTMMFWYRQQPGQSLTLIATANQGSEATYESGFVIDKFPISRPNLTFSTLTVSNMSPEDSSIYLCSARTGWITEAFFGQGTRLTVV.

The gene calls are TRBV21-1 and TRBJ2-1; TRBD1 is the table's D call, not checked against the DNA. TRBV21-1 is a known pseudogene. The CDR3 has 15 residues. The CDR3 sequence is CASSSPGHYGDEQFF. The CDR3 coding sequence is TGTGCCAGCAGCTCACCGGGACATTATGGAGATGAGCAGTTCTTC.

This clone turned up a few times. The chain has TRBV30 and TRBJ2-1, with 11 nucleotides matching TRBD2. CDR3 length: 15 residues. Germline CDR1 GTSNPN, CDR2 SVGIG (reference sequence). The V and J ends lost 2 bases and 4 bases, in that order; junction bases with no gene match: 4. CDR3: CAWSISSGGYNEQFF. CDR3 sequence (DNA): TGTGCCTGGAGTATCTCTAGCGGGGGGTACAATGAGCAGTTCTTC.

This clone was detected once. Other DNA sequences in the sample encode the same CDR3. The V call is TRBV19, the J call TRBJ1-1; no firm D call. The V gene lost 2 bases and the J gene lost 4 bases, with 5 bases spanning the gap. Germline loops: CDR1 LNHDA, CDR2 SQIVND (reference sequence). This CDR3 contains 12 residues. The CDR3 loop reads CASSIRGTEAFF. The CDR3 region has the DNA TGTGCCAGTAGTATACGGGGCACTGAAGCTTTCTTT.

For the CDR3, the DNA is TGTGCCAGCTCACCAAGGGGACAGGGGTACGGCAATCAGCCCCAGCATTTT. Its protein is CASSPRGQGYGNQPQHF. The chain recombines TRBV18 with TRBJ1-5; 10 bases map to TRBD1. CDR1 is KGHSH, CDR2 LQKENI, per germline. The CDR3 is made up of 17 amino acids. V trimming: 2 bases; J trimming: 2 bases; junction bases outside the gene matches: 6. Full variable domain (outside the CDR3, taken from reference TRBV18 and TRBJ1-5): NAGVMQNPRHLVRRRGQEARLRCSPMKGHSHVYWYRQLPEEGLKFMVYLQKENIIDESGMPKERFSAEFPKEGPSILRIQQVVRGDSAAYFCASSPRGQGYGNQPQHFGDGTRLSIL.

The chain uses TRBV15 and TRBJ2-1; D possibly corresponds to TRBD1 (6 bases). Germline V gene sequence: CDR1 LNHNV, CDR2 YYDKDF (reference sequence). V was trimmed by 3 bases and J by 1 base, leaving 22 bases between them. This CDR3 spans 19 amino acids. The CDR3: CATSRDGTTKKGSYNEQFF. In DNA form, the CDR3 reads TGTGCCACCAGCAGGGACGGGACAACTAAAAAGGGATCCTACAATGAGCAGTTCTTC.

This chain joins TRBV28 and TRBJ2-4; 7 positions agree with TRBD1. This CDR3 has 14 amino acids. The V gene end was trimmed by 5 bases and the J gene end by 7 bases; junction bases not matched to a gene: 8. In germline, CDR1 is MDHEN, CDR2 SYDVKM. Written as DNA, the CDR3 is TGTGCCAGCAGTCCCCCCCCAGGGGGTAACATTCAGTACTTC. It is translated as CASSPPPGGNIQYF.